A selection of T cell receptor beta chains follows, all from one sample in a study of T cell repertoires in cytomegalovirus infection. No cognate antigen is known for these TCRs. TCRdb passed the reads through MiXCR, listing each CDR3 protein once. The repertoire includes 700,000 to 950,000 distinct CDR3 sequences, about 31% of them detected once, and roughly an eighth sits in the top ten. Sequencing was performed on cultured CD8+ T cells from PBMCs, taken from culture after CMV antigen stimulation. The receptors were sampled from a human donor in good health (CMV status not recorded). Some clones in this sample may be carry-over from other donors' samples. Each CDR3 is given with its conserved first and last residue. The order of the fields is V gene, J gene, D gene, clone size, CDR3 DNA, CDR3 protein. D genes are given only for firm matches. Expanded clones get a size class; other rows say once, few or many, or leave the size out.

v_gene: TRBV20-1; j_gene: TRBJ1-5; d_gene: NA; abundance: few; CDR3nt: TGCAGTGCTAGAGCGCTGGAGCAGGCCGGTTTGCCCCAGCATTTT; CDR3aa: CSARALEQAGLPQHF
v_gene: TRBV6-5; j_gene: TRBJ2-5; d_gene: TRBD2; abundance: few; CDR3nt: TGTGCCAGCAGTTCCGCATGGGAGGGGATCTTCCAAGAGACCCAGTACTTC; CDR3aa: CASSSAWEGIFQETQYF
v_gene: TRBV12-3/TRBV12-4; j_gene: TRBJ1-1; d_gene: NA; abundance: NA; CDR3nt: TGTGCCAGCAGGATCGGGACGTTTTACTTCTTT; CDR3aa: CASRIGTFYFF
v_gene: TRBV6-1; j_gene: TRBJ2-1; d_gene: NA; abundance: few; CDR3nt: TGTGCCAGCAGCCCGTGGGGCCCCAATGAGCAGTTCTTC; CDR3aa: CASSPWGPNEQFF
v_gene: TRBV4-2; j_gene: TRBJ2-2; d_gene: TRBD1; abundance: NA; CDR3nt: TGTGCCAGCAGCCCGGACAGGTCTACCGGGGAGCTGTTTTTT; CDR3aa: CASSPDRSTGELFF
v_gene: TRBV19; j_gene: TRBJ1-1; d_gene: NA; abundance: NA; CDR3nt: TGTGCCAGTAGGGATAATTTATACACTGAAGCTTTCTTT; CDR3aa: CASRDNLYTEAFF
v_gene: TRBV6-2/TRBV6-3; j_gene: TRBJ2-3; d_gene: NA; abundance: NA; CDR3nt: TGTGCCAGCAGTTTTTACAGGGCTGATACGCAGTATTTT; CDR3aa: CASSFYRADTQYF
v_gene: TRBV7-9; j_gene: TRBJ1-1; d_gene: NA; abundance: NA; CDR3nt: TGTGCCAGCAGCTTAGGACAGCCGGCTGAAGCTTTCTTT; CDR3aa: CASSLGQPAEAFF
v_gene: TRBV7-9; j_gene: TRBJ1-1; d_gene: TRBD1; abundance: few; CDR3nt: TGTGCCAGCAGCTTAGCAAGGGGGCCGATGAACACTGAAGCTTTCTTT; CDR3aa: CASSLARGPMNTEAFF
v_gene: TRBV4-3; j_gene: TRBJ1-1; d_gene: NA; abundance: NA; CDR3nt: TGCGCCAGCAGCCAAGACGTCTCTGGGAACACTGAAGCTTTCTTT; CDR3aa: CASSQDVSGNTEAFF
v_gene: TRBV5-5; j_gene: TRBJ1-1; d_gene: NA; abundance: few; CDR3nt: TGTGCCAGCAGGCCCGTGGGGAACACTGAAGCTTTCTTT; CDR3aa: CASRPVGNTEAFF
v_gene: TRBV7-8; j_gene: TRBJ1-1; d_gene: TRBD1; abundance: many; CDR3nt: TGTGCCAGCAGCGTGGACAGGGGGGGGTTAGGCACTGAAGCTTTCTTT; CDR3aa: CASSVDRGGLGTEAFF
v_gene: TRBV7-3; j_gene: TRBJ2-3; d_gene: TRBD1; abundance: NA; CDR3nt: TGTGCCAGCAGCAGTGCCCAGGGGGAAGATACGCAGTATTTT; CDR3aa: CASSSAQGEDTQYF
v_gene: TRBV6-1; j_gene: TRBJ2-1; d_gene: NA; abundance: once; CDR3nt: TGTGTCAGCAGCGCAGGGGACAATGAGCAGTTCTTC; CDR3aa: CVSSAGDNEQFF
v_gene: TRBV27; j_gene: TRBJ2-2; d_gene: NA; abundance: NA; CDR3nt: TGTGCCAGCGCGGCGGACACCGGGGAGCTGTTTTTT; CDR3aa: CASAADTGELFF
v_gene: TRBV3-1; j_gene: TRBJ2-2; d_gene: TRBD1; abundance: few; CDR3nt: TGTGCCAGCAGCCAAGGGACCTGGGGGACAAGGGGGCCTGGGGAGCTGTTTTTT; CDR3aa: CASSQGTWGTRGPGELFF
v_gene: TRBV27; j_gene: TRBJ1-1; d_gene: NA; abundance: NA; CDR3nt: TGTGCCAGCAGTTTTCAGGGTTATTCGTGGGACACTGAAGCTTTCTTT; CDR3aa: CASSFQGYSWDTEAFF
v_gene: TRBV6-1; j_gene: TRBJ1-1; d_gene: NA; abundance: few; CDR3nt: TGTGCCAGCAGCCCTGGGAGGGCAGACCTAGCTTTCTTT; CDR3aa: CASSPGRADLAFF
v_gene: TRBV27; j_gene: TRBJ1-2; d_gene: NA; abundance: few; CDR3nt: TGTGCCAGCAGTTTATGGGTGAAGAATCCTGGCTACACCTTC; CDR3aa: CASSLWVKNPGYTF
v_gene: TRBV9; j_gene: TRBJ2-5; d_gene: NA; abundance: NA; CDR3nt: TGTGCCAGCAGCGTAGCAGGGGTGGAGGAGACCCAGTACTTC; CDR3aa: CASSVAGVEETQYF
v_gene: TRBV7-9; j_gene: TRBJ2-1; d_gene: TRBD1; abundance: few; CDR3nt: TGTGCCAGCAGTCCTCGGGACAGGGGCCCGAACAATGAGCAGTTCTTC; CDR3aa: CASSPRDRGPNNEQFF
v_gene: TRBV5-4; j_gene: TRBJ1-2; d_gene: NA; abundance: NA; CDR3nt: TGTGCCAGCAGCTTGGAATTGGCCCCGGGAAAATTAATGAACTATGGCTACACCTTC; CDR3aa: CASSLELAPGKLMNYGYTF
v_gene: TRBV11-2; j_gene: TRBJ2-4; d_gene: TRBD2; abundance: NA; CDR3nt: TGTGCCAGCAGCTCGCCTACTAGCGGGGGAAAAAACATTCAGTACTTC; CDR3aa: CASSSPTSGGKNIQYF
v_gene: TRBV6-1; j_gene: TRBJ1-1; d_gene: TRBD1; abundance: NA; CDR3nt: TGTGCCAGCAGGCTTAACCGGGACAGGGGGACACATTTTTCTTGGGATTTCTTT; CDR3aa: CASRLNRDRGTHFSWDFF
v_gene: TRBV20-1; j_gene: TRBJ2-3; d_gene: NA; abundance: NA; CDR3nt: TGCAGTGCCATCCACAGAGATACGCAGTATTTT; CDR3aa: CSAIHRDTQYF
v_gene: TRBV4-1; j_gene: TRBJ1-1; d_gene: NA; abundance: NA; CDR3nt: TGCGCCAGCAGCCAAGATAGGGGAACCACTGAAGCTTTCTTT; CDR3aa: CASSQDRGTTEAFF
v_gene: TRBV7-2; j_gene: TRBJ2-5; d_gene: TRBD2; abundance: many; CDR3nt: TGTGCCAGCAGCTGGGAATATCTAGCGGGGGGGTTGGAGACCCAGTACTTC; CDR3aa: CASSWEYLAGGLETQYF
v_gene: TRBV27; j_gene: TRBJ2-7; d_gene: TRBD1; abundance: NA; CDR3nt: TGTGCCAGCAGTTCCTCCGGGACAGGGAAAGAGCAGTACTTC; CDR3aa: CASSSSGTGKEQYF
v_gene: TRBV2; j_gene: TRBJ2-3; d_gene: NA; abundance: NA; CDR3nt: TGTGCCAGCAGTGAAGCGCTTGGGCGGGGAAGCACAGATACGCAGTATTTT; CDR3aa: CASSEALGRGSTDTQYF
v_gene: TRBV14; j_gene: TRBJ1-2; d_gene: NA; abundance: NA; CDR3nt: TGTGCCAGCAGCCAAGAGTCGGAACCCTATGGCTACACCTTC; CDR3aa: CASSQESEPYGYTF
v_gene: TRBV19; j_gene: TRBJ1-1; d_gene: NA; abundance: few; CDR3nt: TGTGCCAGTAGTATAATGTCATCCACTGAAGCTTTCTTT; CDR3aa: CASSIMSSTEAFF
v_gene: TRBV4-2; j_gene: TRBJ2-5; d_gene: TRBD2; abundance: NA; CDR3nt: TGTGCCAGCAGCCAACTGGGACTAGCGGGGGGGCCCTTAGAGACCCAGTACTTC; CDR3aa: CASSQLGLAGGPLETQYF
v_gene: TRBV19; j_gene: TRBJ1-1; d_gene: NA; abundance: NA; CDR3nt: TGTGCCAGTAGTATGGTCGATAACACTGAAGCTTTCTTT; CDR3aa: CASSMVDNTEAFF
v_gene: TRBV7-8; j_gene: TRBJ1-4; d_gene: TRBD1; abundance: few; CDR3nt: TGTGCCAGCAGCTCTCCAGGGGGGGCTAGAAGTGAAAAACTGTTTTTT; CDR3aa: CASSSPGGARSEKLFF
v_gene: TRBV5-6; j_gene: TRBJ2-5; d_gene: NA; abundance: NA; CDR3nt: TGTGCCAGCACCCTATTTTTTGGTGGGGAGACGGTCGAGACCCAGTACTTC; CDR3aa: CASTLFFGGETVETQYF
v_gene: TRBV9; j_gene: TRBJ2-3; d_gene: TRBD2; abundance: few; CDR3nt: TGTGCCAGCAGCAGACGACTCGGCGGGGGGGCCCGCACAGATACGCAGTATTTT; CDR3aa: CASSRRLGGGARTDTQYF
v_gene: TRBV7-2; j_gene: TRBJ2-3; d_gene: TRBD2; abundance: many; CDR3nt: TGTGCCAGCAGCTTAGCTGGCGGGGGGTCCACAGATACGCAGTATTTT; CDR3aa: CASSLAGGGSTDTQYF
v_gene: TRBV12-3/TRBV12-4; j_gene: TRBJ2-1; d_gene: NA; abundance: NA; CDR3nt: TGTGCCAGCAGTTCGGGGCCGAACTCCTACAATGAGCAGTTCTTC; CDR3aa: CASSSGPNSYNEQFF
v_gene: TRBV12-5; j_gene: TRBJ1-1; d_gene: NA; abundance: few; CDR3nt: TGTGCTAGTGCCATCACTGAAGAAGCTTTCTTT; CDR3aa: CASAITEEAFF
v_gene: TRBV7-9; j_gene: TRBJ2-7; d_gene: NA; abundance: NA; CDR3nt: TGTGCCAGCAGCTTAGCCGCCAGGGGAGGCGAGCAGTACTTC; CDR3aa: CASSLAARGGEQYF
v_gene: TRBV7-9; j_gene: TRBJ2-2; d_gene: NA; abundance: few; CDR3nt: TGTGCCAGCAGCAACACAGGAGCCGGGGAGCTGTTTTTT; CDR3aa: CASSNTGAGELFF
v_gene: TRBV2; j_gene: TRBJ2-5; d_gene: TRBD2; abundance: once; CDR3nt: TGTGCCATAGCGGGGGAGGACCAAGAGACCCAGTACTTC; CDR3aa: CAIAGEDQETQYF
v_gene: TRBV20-1; j_gene: TRBJ1-2; d_gene: NA; abundance: few; CDR3nt: TGCAGCGCCCTACCTCCCTATAATGAGGGGGTTTATACTAACTATGGCTACACCTTC; CDR3aa: CSALPPYNEGVYTNYGYTF
v_gene: TRBV20-1; j_gene: TRBJ2-2; d_gene: TRBD2; abundance: few; CDR3nt: TGCAGTGCTATGCCGACTAGCGGGGAGACGAACACCGGGGAGCTGTTTTTT; CDR3aa: CSAMPTSGETNTGELFF
v_gene: TRBV19; j_gene: TRBJ1-5; d_gene: NA; abundance: NA; CDR3nt: TGTGCCAGTAGTATAGGGCAGGGCCGTCAGCCCCAGCATTTT; CDR3aa: CASSIGQGRQPQHF
v_gene: TRBV6-1; j_gene: TRBJ2-1; d_gene: NA; abundance: few; CDR3nt: TGTGCCAGCAGTGAAAGAGCGGGCGCTGCCTACAATGAGCAGTTCTTC; CDR3aa: CASSERAGAAYNEQFF
v_gene: TRBV9; j_gene: TRBJ1-1; d_gene: NA; abundance: NA; CDR3nt: TGTGCCAGCAGCGGCGGGGGCAGGGACACTGAAGCTTTCTTT; CDR3aa: CASSGGGRDTEAFF
v_gene: TRBV7-6; j_gene: TRBJ1-5; d_gene: TRBD1; abundance: NA; CDR3nt: TGTGCTAGCAGCGTACTTACGGACAGGGATAATCAGCCCCAGCATTTT; CDR3aa: CASSVLTDRDNQPQHF
v_gene: TRBV10-3; j_gene: TRBJ2-2; d_gene: NA; abundance: NA; CDR3nt: TGTGCCATCAGTGAGGTTGGACTCGCGAACACCGGGGAGCTGTTTTTT; CDR3aa: CAISEVGLANTGELFF
v_gene: TRBV29-1; j_gene: TRBJ2-7; d_gene: NA; abundance: NA; CDR3nt: TGCAGCGTTGAGGTTTTCGAAAGAGTGCTACGGCAGTACTTC; CDR3aa: CSVEVFERVLRQYF
v_gene: TRBV6-2/TRBV6-3; j_gene: TRBJ2-1; d_gene: NA; abundance: NA; CDR3nt: TGTGCCAGCAGCTGGACTAACGCTAGCTCCTACAATGAGCAGTTCTTC; CDR3aa: CASSWTNASSYNEQFF
v_gene: TRBV4-1; j_gene: TRBJ2-3; d_gene: TRBD2; abundance: NA; CDR3nt: TGCGCCAGCAGCCGCAGCGGGGCCGACACAGATACGCAGTATTTT; CDR3aa: CASSRSGADTDTQYF
v_gene: TRBV14; j_gene: TRBJ1-1; d_gene: NA; abundance: NA; CDR3nt: TGTGCCAGCAGCCAAGACGAGCGGATCCTCTTGACTGAAGCTTTCTTT; CDR3aa: CASSQDERILLTEAFF
v_gene: TRBV5-6; j_gene: TRBJ2-7; d_gene: TRBD2; abundance: NA; CDR3nt: TGTGCCAGCAGCCTCACAGCGGGGCTGGACGAGCAGTACTTC; CDR3aa: CASSLTAGLDEQYF
v_gene: TRBV28; j_gene: TRBJ2-3; d_gene: NA; abundance: NA; CDR3nt: TGTGCCAGCAGTCCCCGGGACCATCGGACAGATACGCAGTATTTT; CDR3aa: CASSPRDHRTDTQYF
v_gene: TRBV7-9; j_gene: TRBJ2-3; d_gene: NA; abundance: few; CDR3nt: TGTGCCAGCAGCCCCCACTGGAGCACAGATACGCAGTATTTT; CDR3aa: CASSPHWSTDTQYF
v_gene: TRBV28; j_gene: TRBJ2-4; d_gene: NA; abundance: few; CDR3nt: TGTGCCAGCCGCGAAAGGGGGGGACAATCCAAAAACATTCAGTACTTC; CDR3aa: CASRERGGQSKNIQYF